These T cell receptor beta chains were read from a single sample in a study of Ad26.COV2.S vaccination and SARS-CoV-2 variants. The method was immunoSEQ multiplex PCR; TCRdb's version includes in-frame clones alone and lacks a portion of them. The data hold some 290,000 clones, with around 85% observed a single time. Specimen: peripheral blood, collected in a trial of Ad26.COV2.S vaccine versus placebo. These receptors all stem from a person between 18 and 59 years old who received the Ad26.COV2.S COVID-19 vaccine or a placebo. CDR3s include the opening cysteine and the closing phenylalanine or tryptophan. Each record gives: V gene, clone size, D gene, J gene, CDR3 protein, CDR3 DNA. D genes are given only for firm matches. Only some rows state a clone size, as once, few, many or a class for expanded clones.

v_call: TRBV28; clone_size: NA; d_call: TRBD2; j_call: TRBJ2-7; cdr3_aa: CASSGTSGGTYEQYF; cdr3_nt: TGTGCCAGCAGTGGGACTAGCGGGGGGACCTACGAGCAGTACTTC
v_call: TRBV12-3/TRBV12-4; clone_size: NA; d_call: NA; j_call: TRBJ1-6; cdr3_aa: CASSLNNNSPLHF; cdr3_nt: TGTGCCAGCAGTTTAAACAATAATTCACCCCTCCACTTT
v_call: TRBV5-1; clone_size: NA; d_call: NA; j_call: TRBJ2-3; cdr3_aa: CASSNEEGGTDTQYF; cdr3_nt: TGCGCCAGCAGCAATGAAGAGGGGGGCACAGATACGCAGTATTTT
v_call: TRBV6-6; clone_size: few; d_call: NA; j_call: TRBJ2-5; cdr3_aa: CASKAPGETQYF; cdr3_nt: TGTGCCAGCAAGGCCCCCGGGGAGACCCAGTACTTC
v_call: TRBV11-2; clone_size: NA; d_call: NA; j_call: TRBJ1-3; cdr3_aa: CASSKDFSGNTIYF; cdr3_nt: TGTGCCAGCAGCAAGGACTTCTCTGGAAACACCATATATTTT
v_call: TRBV6-5; clone_size: NA; d_call: TRBD1; j_call: TRBJ2-2; cdr3_aa: CASSRTGNTGELFF; cdr3_nt: TGTGCCAGCAGTAGGACAGGGAACACCGGGGAGCTGTTTTTT
v_call: TRBV27; clone_size: few; d_call: TRBD1; j_call: TRBJ1-1; cdr3_aa: CASSERTGWMNTEAFF; cdr3_nt: TGTGCCAGCAGTGAACGGACAGGGTGGATGAACACTGAAGCTTTCTTT
v_call: TRBV6-1; clone_size: NA; d_call: NA; j_call: TRBJ2-5; cdr3_aa: CASSDNVPGVGETQYF; cdr3_nt: TGTGCCAGCAGTGACAACGTTCCAGGGGTGGGAGAGACCCAGTACTTC
v_call: TRBV10-3; clone_size: few; d_call: NA; j_call: TRBJ1-2; cdr3_aa: CAISESAWRTNYGYTF; cdr3_nt: TGTGCCATCAGTGAGTCTGCATGGCGGACGAACTATGGCTACACCTTC
v_call: TRBV5-1; clone_size: NA; d_call: TRBD1; j_call: TRBJ1-2; cdr3_aa: CASSLGQGRANYGYTF; cdr3_nt: TGCGCCAGCAGCTTGGGACAGGGGAGAGCTAACTATGGCTACACCTTC
v_call: TRBV29-1; clone_size: once; d_call: NA; j_call: TRBJ1-4; cdr3_aa: CSVYGGGNEKLFF; cdr3_nt: TGCAGCGTTTACGGCGGTGGCAATGAAAAACTGTTTTTT
v_call: TRBV28; clone_size: NA; d_call: TRBD1; j_call: TRBJ1-6; cdr3_aa: CASSPDRVGRSPLHF; cdr3_nt: TGTGCCAGCAGTCCCGACAGGGTTGGCCGTTCACCCCTCCACTTT
v_call: TRBV7-2; clone_size: NA; d_call: NA; j_call: TRBJ2-4; cdr3_aa: CASSFVNIQYF; cdr3_nt: TGTGCCAGCAGCTTCGTAAACATTCAGTACTTC
v_call: TRBV11-3; clone_size: NA; d_call: NA; j_call: TRBJ2-5; cdr3_aa: CASSLRGQETQYF; cdr3_nt: TGTGCCAGCAGCTTGAGGGGCCAAGAGACCCAGTACTTC
v_call: TRBV5-4; clone_size: NA; d_call: NA; j_call: TRBJ1-5; cdr3_aa: CASSQGPDQPQHF; cdr3_nt: TGTGCCAGCAGCCAAGGGCCTGATCAGCCCCAGCATTTT
v_call: TRBV5-1; clone_size: few; d_call: TRBD1; j_call: TRBJ2-7; cdr3_aa: CASSDRGRSYEQYF; cdr3_nt: TGCGCCAGCAGTGACAGGGGGAGATCCTACGAGCAGTACTTC
v_call: TRBV6-5; clone_size: NA; d_call: TRBD2; j_call: TRBJ2-1; cdr3_aa: CASIERGGAYNEQFF; cdr3_nt: TGTGCCAGCATCGAGCGGGGGGGTGCCTACAATGAGCAGTTCTTC
v_call: TRBV27; clone_size: many; d_call: TRBD1; j_call: TRBJ2-7; cdr3_aa: CASSPPGQAYEQYF; cdr3_nt: TGTGCCAGCAGTCCACCGGGACAGGCCTACGAGCAGTACTTC
v_call: TRBV9; clone_size: NA; d_call: NA; j_call: TRBJ1-1; cdr3_aa: CASSHPRGNRKGTEAFF; cdr3_nt: TGTGCCAGCAGCCACCCCAGGGGCAACAGGAAAGGGACTGAAGCTTTCTTT
v_call: TRBV6-5; clone_size: NA; d_call: NA; j_call: TRBJ1-2; cdr3_aa: CASSYRSRQSSGYTF; cdr3_nt: TGTGCCAGCAGTTATCGGTCAAGACAGAGTTCAGGGTACACCTTC
v_call: TRBV21-1; clone_size: few; d_call: NA; j_call: TRBJ1-2; cdr3_aa: CASSDRDRSKSNYGYTF; cdr3_nt: TGTGCCAGCAGCGACCGGGACAGGTCAAAGAGTAACTATGGCTACACCTTC
v_call: TRBV6-4; clone_size: NA; d_call: NA; j_call: TRBJ1-2; cdr3_aa: CASHVSGNYGYTF; cdr3_nt: TGTGCCAGCCATGTCTCAGGAAACTATGGCTACACCTTC
v_call: TRBV14; clone_size: NA; d_call: NA; j_call: TRBJ2-6; cdr3_aa: CASSQKTPSGANVLTF; cdr3_nt: TGTGCCAGCAGCCAAAAGACACCCTCTGGGGCCAACGTCCTGACTTTC
v_call: TRBV28; clone_size: NA; d_call: NA; j_call: TRBJ1-2; cdr3_aa: CASSLTADYGYTF; cdr3_nt: TGTGCCAGCAGTTTAACAGCCGACTATGGCTACACCTTC
v_call: TRBV9; clone_size: once; d_call: NA; j_call: TRBJ1-2; cdr3_aa: CASSFSPGTPYGYTF; cdr3_nt: TGTGCCAGCAGCTTTAGCCCCGGGACGCCCTATGGCTACACCTTC
v_call: TRBV5-1; clone_size: NA; d_call: NA; j_call: TRBJ2-3; cdr3_aa: CASSSWTLAGTDTQYF; cdr3_nt: TGCGCCAGCAGCTCATGGACCTTGGCTGGCACAGATACGCAGTATTTT
v_call: TRBV11-3; clone_size: NA; d_call: NA; j_call: TRBJ1-1; cdr3_aa: CASSRTVINTEAFF; cdr3_nt: TGTGCCAGCAGTCGAACAGTAATCAACACTGAAGCTTTCTTT
v_call: TRBV9; clone_size: NA; d_call: NA; j_call: TRBJ2-7; cdr3_aa: CASSPRPSSYEQYF; cdr3_nt: TGTGCCAGCAGCCCGAGGCCGAGCTCCTACGAGCAGTACTTC
v_call: TRBV28; clone_size: NA; d_call: NA; j_call: TRBJ1-2; cdr3_aa: CASSLEAGWYGYTF; cdr3_nt: TGTGCCAGCAGTTTAGAGGCGGGGTGGTATGGCTACACCTTC
v_call: TRBV7-3; clone_size: NA; d_call: TRBD2; j_call: TRBJ2-1; cdr3_aa: CASSMTSEGEQFF; cdr3_nt: TGTGCCAGCAGCATGACTAGCGAAGGTGAGCAGTTCTTC
v_call: TRBV28; clone_size: NA; d_call: NA; j_call: TRBJ1-5; cdr3_aa: CASSLGGRRQANQPQHF; cdr3_nt: TGTGCCAGCAGTTTAGGGGGACGACGGCAAGCCAATCAGCCCCAGCATTTT
v_call: TRBV27; clone_size: NA; d_call: TRBD1; j_call: TRBJ1-5; cdr3_aa: CASSGRGQGEDQPQHF; cdr3_nt: TGTGCCAGCAGTGGCCGGGGACAGGGAGAGGATCAGCCCCAGCATTTT
v_call: TRBV24-1; clone_size: NA; d_call: NA; j_call: TRBJ2-7; cdr3_aa: CATSDLRQPFIGRMEYF; cdr3_nt: TGTGCCACCAGTGATTTGCGACAGCCCTTTATAGGTCGAATGGAGTACTTC
v_call: TRBV6-1; clone_size: once; d_call: NA; j_call: TRBJ1-3; cdr3_aa: CASSDDAMEAGNTIYF; cdr3_nt: TGTGCCAGCAGTGATGATGCGATGGAGGCTGGAAACACCATATATTTT
v_call: TRBV24-1; clone_size: once; d_call: NA; j_call: TRBJ1-5; cdr3_aa: CATSADLLDEQGQHF; cdr3_nt: TGTGCCACCAGTGCCGACCTATTGGATGAACAGGGTCAGCATTTT
v_call: TRBV10-3; clone_size: NA; d_call: NA; j_call: TRBJ2-7; cdr3_aa: CAISPGGRGNYEQYF; cdr3_nt: TGTGCCATCAGCCCTGGGGGGCGGGGTAACTACGAGCAGTACTTC
v_call: TRBV20-1; clone_size: NA; d_call: NA; j_call: TRBJ2-5; cdr3_aa: CSARNPETQYF; cdr3_nt: TGCAGTGCTCGAAATCCGGAGACCCAGTACTTC
v_call: TRBV7-3; clone_size: NA; d_call: NA; j_call: TRBJ2-2; cdr3_aa: CASSPVRSDGELFF; cdr3_nt: TGTGCCAGCAGCCCGGTCAGATCAGACGGGGAGCTGTTTTTT
v_call: TRBV4-1; clone_size: NA; d_call: NA; j_call: TRBJ1-2; cdr3_aa: CASSQEGRYGYTF; cdr3_nt: TGCGCCAGCAGCCAAGAAGGGCGGTATGGCTACACCTTC
v_call: TRBV6-5; clone_size: once; d_call: NA; j_call: TRBJ2-1; cdr3_aa: CASSRRQSSDNEQFF; cdr3_nt: TGTGCCAGCAGCCGCCGGCAGTCTAGCGACAATGAGCAGTTCTTC
v_call: TRBV29-1; clone_size: NA; d_call: NA; j_call: TRBJ1-1; cdr3_aa: CSVEDLQGRVVAFF; cdr3_nt: TGCAGCGTTGAAGATCTTCAGGGCCGGGTAGTAGCTTTCTTT
v_call: TRBV9; clone_size: NA; d_call: TRBD1; j_call: TRBJ2-6; cdr3_aa: CASSVVVDRGTGANVLTF; cdr3_nt: TGTGCCAGCAGCGTAGTAGTGGACAGGGGGACTGGGGCCAACGTCCTGACTTTC
v_call: TRBV7-9; clone_size: NA; d_call: NA; j_call: TRBJ2-2; cdr3_aa: CASSPDTNTGELFF; cdr3_nt: TGTGCCAGCAGTCCGGACACGAACACCGGGGAGCTGTTTTTT
v_call: TRBV5-1; clone_size: NA; d_call: NA; j_call: TRBJ2-5; cdr3_aa: CASSAYWGSGETQYF; cdr3_nt: TGCGCCAGCAGCGCCTACTGGGGGTCGGGGGAGACCCAGTACTTC
v_call: TRBV7-9; clone_size: NA; d_call: NA; j_call: TRBJ2-1; cdr3_aa: CASSDGWANNEQFF; cdr3_nt: TGTGCCAGCAGCGACGGGTGGGCAAACAATGAGCAGTTCTTC